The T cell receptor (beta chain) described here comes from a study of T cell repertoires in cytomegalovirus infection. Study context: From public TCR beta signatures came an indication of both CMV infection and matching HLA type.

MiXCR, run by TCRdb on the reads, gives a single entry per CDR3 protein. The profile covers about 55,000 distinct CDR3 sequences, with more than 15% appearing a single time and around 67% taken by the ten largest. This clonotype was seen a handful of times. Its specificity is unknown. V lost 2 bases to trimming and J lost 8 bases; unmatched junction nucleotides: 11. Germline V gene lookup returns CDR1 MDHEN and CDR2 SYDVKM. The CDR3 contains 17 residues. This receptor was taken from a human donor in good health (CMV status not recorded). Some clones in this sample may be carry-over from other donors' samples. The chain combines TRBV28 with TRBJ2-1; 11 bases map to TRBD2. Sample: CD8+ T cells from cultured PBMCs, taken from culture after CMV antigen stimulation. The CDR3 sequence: CASSLQLTSGRVDEQFF. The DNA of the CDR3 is TGTGCCAGCAGTTTACAGCTTACTAGCGGGAGAGTCGATGAGCAGTTCTTC.